Listed here are 31 T cell receptor beta chains from one sample, sequenced in a study of regulatory T cells in long-lasting Graves disease. Arm-PCR of CDR3 regions and iRepertoire HTBI primers were used to build TCR beta libraries. TCRdb ran MiXCR on the multiplex PCR reads and lists one entry per CDR3 protein. Among a few hundred thousand distinct CDR3 sequences, around 15% were seen once, and the ten largest hold roughly a sixth. Documented time point: newly diagnosed GD, antithyroid drugs for less than 3 months. There was RNA extracted from PBMCs, and the TCR library was made from it. The sample was also reused in another study, on T cells in Graves' hyperthyroidism and ophthalmopathy.

The sequencing here drew on peripheral blood mononuclear cells (PBMCs), taken at new diagnosis, from a patient treated with antithyroid drugs. The receptors were sampled from a woman in her fifties or sixties with Graves disease.

This clonotype came up many times. The chain recombines TRBV18 with TRBJ2-5; D is unclear. Trimming cost V 6 bases and J 2 bases, with 4 bases left between them. Germline lookup yields CDR1 KGHSH and CDR2 LQKENI. This CDR3 comprises 11 residues. CDR3 sequence reads: CASSKQETQYF. CDR3 nucleotides: TGTGCCAGCTCCAAACAAGAGACCCAGTACTTC.

This clonotype has at least ten counts. The chain combines TRBV28 with TRBJ2-7, with D tentatively TRBD1 (5 bases). CDR3 length: 14 residues. Germline V gene data show CDR1 as MDHEN and CDR2 as SYDVKM. Trimming took 3 bases from V and 4 from J, leaving 13 bases between them. This chain's CDR3 is CASSLLDRGYEQYF. The CDR3 nucleotides are TGTGCCAGCAGTTTGCTAGACAGAGGATACGAGCAGTACTTC.

This clonotype appeared a few times. The chain carries TRBV19 and TRBJ1-5; D gene ambiguous. This CDR3 spans 16 amino acids. V lost 3 bases to trimming and J lost 6 bases, with 18 bases between them. From germline, CDR1 is LNHDA and CDR2 SQIVND (reference sequence). CDR3 protein: CASSIWSGEVGQPQHF. CDR3 in DNA: TGTGCCAGTAGTATTTGGTCGGGAGAAGTAGGTCAGCCCCAGCATTTT.

This clonotype was counted once. The rearrangement joins TRBV2 to TRBJ2-2; the match to TRBD1 covers 9 bases. Germline lookup yields CDR1 SNHLY and CDR2 FYNNEI. There are 15 residues in the CDR3. J was trimmed by 8 bases and V by 3 bases; bases with no gene match: 7. The CDR3 spells CASSEDRGIVGELFF. The DNA of the CDR3 is TGTGCCAGCAGTGAGGACAGGGGTATTGTAGGGGAGCTGTTTTTT.

This clonotype occurred a few times. J is TRBJ1-2 and V is TRBV13; 10 bases map to TRBD1. Germline V lookup: CDR1 PRHDT, CDR2 FYEKMQ (reference sequence). Unmatched junction bases numbered 7, after V lost 5 bases and J lost 4 bases. This CDR3 is 15 amino acids long. The CDR3: CASSRGQGPGYGYTF. CDR3 DNA: TGTGCCAGCAGCAGGGGACAGGGGCCGGGCTATGGCTACACCTTC.

This clonotype was observed many times. This chain uses TRBV10-3 with TRBJ2-7; a weak D match, TRBD2 (5 bases). The CDR3 sequence is 17 residues long. Trimming removed 4 bases at V and 0 bases at J, with 19 bases between. Germline values: CDR1 ENHRY, CDR2 SYGVKD. CDR3 DNA: TGTGCCATCAGTGGCCCTCAAGCGGAAGGAACCTCCTACGAGCAGTACTTC. Its protein product is CAISGPQAEGTSYEQYF.

There are many counts of this clonotype. The chain couples TRBV7-3 to TRBJ2-4, with 7 bases lining up with TRBD2. Germline CDR1 is SGHTA and CDR2 is FQGTGA. After removal of 3 bases from V and 6 bases from J, the junction contained 5 bases not matched to a gene. This CDR3 spans 14 amino acids. Here the CDR3 DNA reads TGTGCCAGCAGCTTGGGAGGGCCCGGAAACATTCAGTACTTC. Protein sequence: CASSLGGPGNIQYF.

This clonotype showed up many times. The CDR3 nucleotides are TGTGCCAGCAGCGTAGCGGGCGGATCCTACAATGAGCAGTTCTTC. Translating it yields CASSVAGGSYNEQFF. The chain employs TRBV9 and TRBJ2-1, with D unresolved. V dropped 0 bases and J dropped 1 base, with 8 bases sitting between them. This CDR3 comprises 15 residues. CDR1 is SGDLS, CDR2 YYNGEE, per germline.

This clonotype was seen repeatedly, ten times or more. The rearrangement uses TRBV7-9 and TRBJ1-4; D remains unclear. In germline, CDR1 is SEHNR, CDR2 FQNEAQ (reference sequence). The CDR3 is 14 residues long. Trimming cost V 1 base and J 8 bases, with 11 bases left between them. The CDR3 nucleotides read TGTGCCAGCAGCTTAGGGAGGGCGAGGGAAAAACTGTTTTTT. Amino acids: CASSLGRAREKLFF.

This clonotype came up many times. V gene TRBV30 combines with J gene TRBJ1-2, with TRBD1 matching over 9 bases. Germline values: CDR1 GTSNPN, CDR2 SVGIG (reference sequence). V trimming: 0 bases; J trimming: 7 bases; junction bases outside the gene matches: 9. This CDR3 has 15 residues. For the CDR3, the DNA is TGTGCCTGGAGTGTCGTACAGGGGGCGATTAGTGGCTACACCTTC. It codes for CAWSVVQGAISGYTF.

This clonotype was observed many times. J is TRBJ2-1 and V is TRBV7-2, with 11 bases fitting TRBD2. The CDR3 is made up of 15 amino acids. Germline-derived CDR1 and CDR2 are SGHTA and FQGNSA. Germline trimming cut 5 bases from V and 4 bases from J; bases unmatched to any gene: 4. The CDR3 nucleotides are TGTGCCAGCAGCCTTAGCGGGAGGGATTACAATGAGCAGTTCTTC. It encodes CASSLSGRDYNEQFF.

This clonotype was detected many times. This sequence joins TRBV12-3 or TRBV12-4 and TRBJ2-7, with 8 nucleotides matching TRBD1. J gave up 5 bases and V 3 bases, and 6 bases lay outside the gene matches. This CDR3 has 14 amino acids. The CDR3 spells CASSFGQGSDEQYF. The CDR3 DNA is TGTGCCAGCAGTTTCGGACAGGGATCAGACGAGCAGTACTTC.

The table lists this clonotype with many counts. The gene calls are TRBV12-3 or TRBV12-4 and TRBJ2-5; 11 bases are shared with TRBD2. The CDR3 consists of 15 residues. Trimming removed 6 bases from V and 5 bases from J; junction bases left unmatched: 8. The CDR3 bases are TGTGCCAGCAGCCTCACTAGCGGGAGCGGTGAGACCCAGTACTTC. Translation: CASSLTSGSGETQYF.

On this clonotype: One base away lies a much larger clone, so this may be a sequencing read error. The J gene is TRBJ1-5, the V gene TRBV10-2; 8 bases line up with TRBD1. This CDR3 is built from 15 residues. CDR1 and CDR2 from the germline V gene are WSHSY and SAAADI. The DNA for the CDR3 is TGCGCCAGCAGGACAGGGGAATATAGCAATCAGCCCCAGCGTTTT. Translation: CASRTGEYSNQPQRF.

This clonotype was counted a few times. As DNA, the CDR3 is TGTGCCAGCAGCTTGGGTAAAGGGTTTCCTAATGAAAAACTGTTTTTT. It is translated as CASSLGKGFPNEKLFF. This rearrangement joins TRBV5-6 to TRBJ1-4; D unresolved. Per germline, CDR1 SGHDT and CDR2 YYEEEE. CDR3 length equals 16 residues. Trimming took off 0 bases at V and 3 bases at J, with 12 bases between the two ends.

The chain combines TRBV9 with TRBJ1-2; possibly TRBD1 for D (5 bases). V lost 0 bases and J 8 bases, leaving 11 bases between the germline ends. The CDR3 loop spans 13 amino acids. The germline CDR1 and CDR2 sequences are SGDLS and YYNGEE. The CDR3: CASSVVGGWGYTF. The CDR3 coding sequence is TGTGCCAGCAGCGTAGTTGGGGGTTGGGGCTACACCTTC.

This clonotype was seen repeatedly, ten times or more. The genes are TRBV3-1 and TRBJ2-2, with 13 bases matching TRBD2. The CDR3 length is 18 residues. V was clipped by 5 bases and J by 4 bases; unmatched bases: 10. The germline CDR1 and CDR2 sequences are LGHDT and YNNKEL (reference sequence). CDR3 protein: CASSSPYRTSGSTGELFF. The DNA of the CDR3 is TGTGCCAGCAGCTCCCCATACCGGACTAGCGGGAGCACCGGGGAGCTGTTTTTT.

This clonotype was seen at least ten times. The CDR3 region is CASSSHREETQYF. The CDR3 nucleotides read TGTGCCAGCAGCTCCCACAGGGAGGAGACCCAGTACTTC. This chain links TRBV7-2 with TRBJ2-5; maybe TRBD1 (6 bases). This CDR3 region has 13 residues. V lost 4 bases and J 5 bases, leaving 11 bases between the germline ends. Per the germline V gene, CDR1 is SGHTA and CDR2 is FQGNSA.

This clonotype has just a few counts. V is TRBV28 and J is TRBJ1-5; D unclear. The V and J ends lost 6 bases and 0 bases respectively, with 6 bases between them. Germline CDR1 and CDR2: MDHEN and SYDVKM. CDR3 length equals 13 residues. Here the CDR3 reads CASRSYSNQPQHF. In nucleotides, the CDR3 is TGTGCCAGCAGGTCCTATAGCAATCAGCCCCAGCATTTT. Full variable domain (missing parts from reference TRBV28 and TRBJ1-5): DVKVTQSSRYLVKRTGEKVFLECVQDMDHENMFWYRQDPGLGLRLIYFSYDVKMKEKGDIPEGYSVSREKKERFSLILESASTNQTSMYLCASRSYSNQPQHFGDGTRLSIL.

This clonotype has at least ten counts. The CDR3 region is CASSVRLGNTGELFF. In nucleotides, the CDR3 is TGTGCCAGCAGTGTAAGACTAGGGAACACCGGGGAGCTGTTTTTT. The chain is built from TRBV6-1 and TRBJ2-2; a weak D match, TRBD2 (6 bases). Between the trimmed V and J ends, which lost 4 bases and 1 base, there was a span of 10 bases. Looked up from germline, CDR1 is MNHNS and CDR2 is SASEGT. The CDR3 is 15 residues long.

The sample holds many counts of this clonotype. The rearrangement links TRBV7-9 to TRBJ2-3; 14 nucleotides line up with TRBD2. The V gene end was trimmed by 5 bases and the J gene end by 1 base; junction bases not matched to a gene: 5. There are 17 residues in the CDR3. In germline, CDR1 is SEHNR, CDR2 FQNEAQ (reference sequence). CDR3 sequence reads: CASSLGTSGSGTDTQYF. CDR3 in DNA: TGTGCCAGCAGCCTAGGGACTAGCGGGAGTGGCACAGATACGCAGTATTTT.

In this sample, this clonotype turned up a few times. The gene calls are TRBV10-2 and TRBJ2-3; 11 nucleotides align to TRBD2. Germline CDR1 and CDR2: WSHSY and SAAADI. The CDR3 length is 16 residues. With V trimmed by 6 bases and J by 5 bases, 10 bases remained unmatched. CDR3 nucleotides: TGCGCCAGCAGCCCACAGCTAGCGGGAGGAGTAGATACGCAGTATTTT. It codes for CASSPQLAGGVDTQYF.

The V gene is TRBV6-1, the J gene TRBJ2-7; D may be TRBD1 (6 bases). The V end lost 2 bases, the J end lost 13 bases, and 12 bases lay between the germline ends. Germline V lookup: CDR1 MNHNS, CDR2 SASEGT. The CDR3 extends over 11 amino acids. CDR3 amino acids: CASSERGQIYF. In nucleotides, the CDR3 is TGTGCCAGCAGTGAAAGAGGACAGATTTACTTC.

This clonotype was found many times. The junction does not match germline at one end; this may be a read error. This chain joins TRBV7-9 and TRBJ2-2; 7 nucleotides align to TRBD1. The CDR3 length is 15 residues. CDR1 SEHNR and CDR2 FQNEAQ come from the germline V gene (reference sequence). CDR3 nucleotide sequence: TGTGCCAGCAGCCCCGGGACAGTGAACACCGGGGAGCTGCTTTTT. Its protein is CASSPGTVNTGELLF.

Notes on this clonotype: At one end the junction does not follow the germline gene, possibly because of a read error. The chain carries TRBV7-2 and TRBJ1-2; TRBD1 might be the D (5 bases). CDR1 is SGHTA, CDR2 FQGNSA, per germline. The CDR3 loop spans 15 amino acids. DNA of the CDR3: TGTGCCAGCAGCTTACGGGATCGGGGGAACTATGGCTACATCTTC. Translating it yields CASSLRDRGNYGYIF.

The chain links TRBV5-6 to TRBJ1-5, with 8 nucleotides matching TRBD1. Trimming at V came to 1 base and at J to 5 bases, leaving 5 bases not matched to a gene. The CDR3 totals 15 residues. Germline CDR1 SGHDT, CDR2 YYEEEE. The chain's CDR3 is CASSLKLTGDQPQHF. The CDR3 DNA is TGTGCCAGCAGCTTGAAGTTGACAGGGGATCAGCCCCAGCATTTT.

The sample holds a few counts of this clonotype. This chain links TRBV9 with TRBJ2-5; 8 positions match TRBD2. With 0 bases clipped from V and 4 bases from J, the junction kept 5 bases outside the gene matches. In germline, CDR1 is SGDLS, CDR2 YYNGEE. CDR3 size: 15 residues. For the CDR3, the DNA is TGTGCCAGCAGCGTAGCCCCGGGAGGGGGAGAGACCCAGTACTTC. It encodes CASSVAPGGGETQYF. Complete variable domain (other parts from reference TRBV9 and TRBJ2-5): DSGVTQTPKHLITATGQRVTLRCSPRSGDLSVYWYQQSLDQGLQFLIQYYNGEERAKGNILERFSAQQFPDLHSELNLSSLELGDSALYFCASSVAPGGGETQYFGPGTRLLVL.

This clonotype was seen more than once but under ten times. The chain joins TRBV28 to TRBJ1-5; TRBD1 aligns across 9 bases. Unmatched junction bases numbered 14, after V lost 2 bases and J lost 3 bases. CDR3 length equals 19 residues. Germline V gene lookup returns CDR1 MDHEN and CDR2 SYDVKM. The DNA for the CDR3 is TGTGCCAGCAGTTTACCGGACAGGGGTCTCGGTCGATACAATCAGCCCCAGCATTTT. Translation gives CASSLPDRGLGRYNQPQHF.

In the case of this clonotype: This may be a read error, as it is one base from a much larger clone. The chain is built from TRBV13 and TRBJ2-1; 11 bases agree with TRBD1. CDR3 size: 15 residues. Germline trimming cut 0 bases from V and 8 bases from J; bases unmatched to any gene: 3. Per the germline V gene, CDR1 is PRHDT and CDR2 is FYEKMQ (reference sequence). The CDR3: CASSLGDRGLDEQFF. The CDR3 DNA reads TGTGCCAGCAGCTTAGGGGACAGGGGGCTCGATGAGCAGTTCTTC.

This clonotype was counted only a few times. The V and J genes are TRBV28 and TRBJ2-7; D gene unclear. The germline CDR1 and CDR2 sequences are MDHEN and SYDVKM. Between the trimmed V and J ends, which lost 5 bases and 3 bases, there was a span of 11 bases. The CDR3 has 13 amino acids. The CDR3 nucleotides are TGTGCCAGCAGTAGCGCCTCCATCTACGAGCAGTACTTC. It yields the protein CASSSASIYEQYF.

This clonotype was picked up many times. This rearrangement joins TRBV29-1 to TRBJ2-3; tentatively, D is TRBD2 (6 bases). CDR1 and CDR2 (germline): SQVTM, ANQGSEA. This CDR3 has 14 amino acids. V was cut by 7 bases and J by 4 bases, with 18 bases left in between. The CDR3, as DNA: TGCAGCGCGCAGGACTACCGAGCTTCAGATACGCAGTATTTT. The encoded protein is CSAQDYRASDTQYF.